These 19 T cell receptor beta chains were sequenced from one sample in a study of T-cell reconstitution after alpha-beta-depleted transplantation in children. During its preparation, the TCRbeta library received unique molecular identifiers. TCRdb analysed the PCR reads with MiXCR anew, one entry per CDR3 protein. The sample holds about 97,000 distinct CDR3 sequences; 4.5% to 7.5% are singletons and the top ten take about 6%. The source was PBMCs, mostly from graft donor cells, collected 60 days after TCRalphabeta/CD19-depleted stem cell transplant. These receptors came from a female patient aged 2 to 10 who had a stem cell transplant for Fanconi anemia, so the T cells may come from the graft donor.

This clonotype was counted at least ten times. V is TRBV10-3 and J is TRBJ2-1, with unresolved D. CDR1 ENHRY and CDR2 SYGVKD come from the germline V gene. This CDR3 contains 12 residues. V lost 4 bases to trimming and J lost 7 bases, with 8 bases between them. The CDR3 sequence is CAISGTGNEQFF. CDR3 nucleotide sequence: TGTGCCATCAGTGGTACTGGGAATGAGCAGTTCTTC.

This clonotype occurred many times. V usage is TRBV5-1 and J usage is TRBJ2-2; either TRBD1 or TRBD2 may supply D (5 bases each). V lost 6 bases, J lost 5 bases, and 17 bases lay in between. The CDR3 runs to 15 residues. Germline V gene data show CDR1 as SGHRS and CDR2 as YFSETQ. CDR3 sequence: CASNRSPGPTGELFF. The CDR3 DNA reads TGCGCCAGCAACAGATCTCCGGGACCGACCGGGGAGCTGTTTTTT.

This clonotype was found many times. The chain carries TRBV7-8 and TRBJ2-4; TRBD2 matches at 10 bases. V was clipped by 2 bases and J by 4 bases; unmatched bases: 11. CDR1 is SGHVS, CDR2 FQNEAQ, per germline. CDR3 length: 18 amino acids. DNA of the CDR3: TGTGCCAGCAGCTTACCACTAGCGGGAAGGGGTGAGAAAAACATTCAGTACTTC. This encodes CASSLPLAGRGEKNIQYF.

This clonotype was detected many times. The CDR3 nucleotides are TGTGCCAGCAGACAGGGGGCTGGGTATGGCTACACCTTC. Translated, it gives CASRQGAGYGYTF. The genes are TRBV25-1 and TRBJ1-2, with 9 nucleotides matching TRBD1. V lost 6 bases to trimming and J lost 5 bases; unmatched junction nucleotides: 4. The CDR3 totals 13 residues. Germline CDR1 MGHDK, CDR2 SYGVNS.

This clonotype was recorded many times. The V call is TRBV18, the J call TRBJ2-5; D may be TRBD1 (5 bases). CDR3 size: 15 residues. V lost 1 base to trimming and J lost 1 base, with 10 bases between them. Germline V gene sequence: CDR1 KGHSH, CDR2 LQKENI. For the CDR3, the DNA is TGTGCCAGCTCACCACTTCAGGGTAGCCAAGAGACCCAGTACTTC. Amino acid sequence: CASSPLQGSQETQYF.

The gene calls are TRBV11-1 and TRBJ2-7, with 10 bases identical to TRBD2. CDR3 length: 18 amino acids. V gave up 1 base and J gave up 0 bases; unmatched junction bases: 9. Looked up from germline, CDR1 is SGHAT and CDR2 is FQDESV (reference sequence). CDR3 in DNA: TGTGCCAGCAGCTTAGTAACTAGCGGGATCTCGAGCTCCTACGAGCAGTACTTC. Amino acids: CASSLVTSGISSSYEQYF.

This clonotype was seen repeatedly, ten times or more. The chain links TRBV12-3 or TRBV12-4 to TRBJ2-3, with D tentatively TRBD2 (6 bases). There are 15 residues in the CDR3. V shed 6 bases and J shed 4 bases, with 17 bases lying between them. CDR3 loop: CASRPWRGLPDTQYF. In DNA form, the CDR3 reads TGTGCCAGCAGACCGTGGCGGGGTCTCCCAGATACGCAGTATTTT.

This clonotype was detected ten times or more. The chain combines TRBV12-3 or TRBV12-4 with TRBJ2-1; maybe TRBD1 (6 bases). The CDR3 sequence is 14 residues long. Trimming removed 6 bases at V and 5 bases at J, with 14 bases between. CDR3 nucleotide sequence: TGTGCCAGCAGCTCCCTGGACAGCAACAATGAGCAGTTCTTC. Encoded protein: CASSSLDSNNEQFF.

This clonotype was detected only a few times. The V call is TRBV5-1, the J call TRBJ2-1, with a possible D match to TRBD1 (6 bases). The CDR3 spans 15 residues. Looked up from germline, CDR1 is SGHRS and CDR2 is YFSETQ. V was clipped by 0 bases and J by 5 bases, with 12 bases between them. The CDR3 nucleotides read TGCGCCAGCAGCTTGGGGGCGACAGGACACAATGAGCAGTTCTTC. This translates into CASSLGATGHNEQFF.

In this sample, this clonotype turned up a few times. The rearrangement uses TRBV7-9 and TRBJ2-6; perhaps TRBD2 as D (6 bases). Trimming stripped 8 bases from V and 2 bases from J, with 13 bases between. The CDR3 is 15 amino acids. CDR1 and CDR2 from the germline V gene are SEHNR and FQNEAQ (reference sequence). The DNA for the CDR3 is TGTGCCAGCCTTGAGTCGGGGGCTGGGGCCAACGTCCTGACTTTC. It encodes CASLESGAGANVLTF.

This clonotype was found many times. The chain recombines TRBV7-2 with TRBJ1-1; D is possibly TRBD1 (5 bases). CDR1 is SGHTA and CDR2 is FQGNSA in the germline V gene. This CDR3 region has 11 residues. Between the trimmed V and J ends, which lost 4 bases and 11 bases, there was a span of 11 bases. CDR3 nucleotide sequence: TGTGCCAGCAGCTCGGGGGGGAGGGCTTTCTTT. Its translation is CASSSGGRAFF.

This clonotype came up many times. The genes are TRBV5-1 and TRBJ2-1; D is undetermined. This CDR3 region has 14 residues. The germline V gene encodes CDR1 SGHRS and CDR2 YFSETQ. V shed 4 bases and J shed 5 bases, with 13 bases lying between them. DNA for the CDR3: TGCGCCAGCAGCCCGCGCGGAACCGACAATGAGCAGTTCTTC. Translated: CASSPRGTDNEQFF.

The CDR3 reads CSARDLIRSDSSTYNEQFF. CDR3 DNA sequence: TGCAGTGCTAGAGACCTGATTAGGAGTGACAGTTCAACCTACAATGAGCAGTTCTTC. The gene calls are TRBV20-1 and TRBJ2-1; the D gene is possibly TRBD1 (5 bases). Germline lookup yields CDR1 DFQATT and CDR2 SNEGSKA (reference sequence). The CDR3 is 19 amino acids. V was trimmed by 0 bases and J by 2 bases, leaving 23 bases between them.

This clonotype has ten or more counts. V gene TRBV5-1 combines with J gene TRBJ1-3, with 8 positions matching TRBD1. The CDR3 runs 15 residues. Germline loops: CDR1 SGHRS, CDR2 YFSETQ. V dropped 4 bases and J dropped 4; count of bases not matched to a gene: 7. The CDR3 nucleotides are TGCGCCAGCAGCATTCCGACAGGGGAAGGAAACACCATATATTTT. Its protein product is CASSIPTGEGNTIYF.

This clonotype was seen many times. The rearrangement uses TRBV5-1 and TRBJ2-5; TRBD2 matches at 7 bases. Germline CDR1 is SGHRS and CDR2 is YFSETQ. CDR3 size: 14 residues. The V gene end was trimmed by 0 bases and the J gene end by 2 bases; junction bases not matched to a gene: 1. The CDR3 loop reads CASSLAGGQETQYF. CDR3 DNA: TGCGCCAGCAGCTTGGCGGGGGGTCAAGAGACCCAGTACTTC.

Ten or more counts support this clonotype. The chain is built from TRBV28 and TRBJ2-4, with a tentative D call TRBD1 (6 bases). Trimming left V 5 bases short and J 1 base short, with 15 bases between. CDR1 is MDHEN, CDR2 SYDVKM, per germline. The length of the CDR3 is 16 residues. In nucleotides, the CDR3 is TGTGCCAGCAGTATATCAGGGGATGGGGCCAAAAACATTCAGTACTTC. As protein: CASSISGDGAKNIQYF.

This clonotype has more than one count but fewer than ten. This sequence joins TRBV6-2 or TRBV6-3 and TRBJ2-3, with TRBD1 matching 8 bases. Germline loops: CDR1 MNHEY, CDR2 SVGEGT. The J segment lost 3 bases and the V segment lost 6 bases, leaving 11 bases of the junction unmatched. CDR3 length equals 16 residues. CDR3 sequence (DNA): TGTGCCAGCAGGACCATATGGGACAGGCAGACAGATACGCAGTATTTT. This translates into CASRTIWDRQTDTQYF.

This clonotype was seen repeatedly, ten times or more. The chain employs TRBV5-1 and TRBJ2-1, with TRBD2 matching 9 bases. The CDR3 is 14 residues long. Germline values: CDR1 SGHRS, CDR2 YFSETQ. With 4 bases clipped from V and 6 bases from J, the junction kept 5 bases outside the gene matches. CDR3 coding DNA: TGCGCCAGCAGCCCCGGACTAGCGAGCAATGAGCAGTTCTTC. Translation gives CASSPGLASNEQFF.

This clonotype was seen ten or more times. V usage is TRBV12-3 or TRBV12-4 and J usage is TRBJ2-3, with D maybe TRBD2 (5 bases). The V gene lost 3 bases and the J gene lost 5 bases, with 18 bases spanning the gap. The CDR3 is 16 amino acids. CDR3 coding DNA: TGTGCCAGCAGTTTCCCCCGACGAGGGTCCATAGATACGCAGTATTTT. This encodes CASSFPRRGSIDTQYF.